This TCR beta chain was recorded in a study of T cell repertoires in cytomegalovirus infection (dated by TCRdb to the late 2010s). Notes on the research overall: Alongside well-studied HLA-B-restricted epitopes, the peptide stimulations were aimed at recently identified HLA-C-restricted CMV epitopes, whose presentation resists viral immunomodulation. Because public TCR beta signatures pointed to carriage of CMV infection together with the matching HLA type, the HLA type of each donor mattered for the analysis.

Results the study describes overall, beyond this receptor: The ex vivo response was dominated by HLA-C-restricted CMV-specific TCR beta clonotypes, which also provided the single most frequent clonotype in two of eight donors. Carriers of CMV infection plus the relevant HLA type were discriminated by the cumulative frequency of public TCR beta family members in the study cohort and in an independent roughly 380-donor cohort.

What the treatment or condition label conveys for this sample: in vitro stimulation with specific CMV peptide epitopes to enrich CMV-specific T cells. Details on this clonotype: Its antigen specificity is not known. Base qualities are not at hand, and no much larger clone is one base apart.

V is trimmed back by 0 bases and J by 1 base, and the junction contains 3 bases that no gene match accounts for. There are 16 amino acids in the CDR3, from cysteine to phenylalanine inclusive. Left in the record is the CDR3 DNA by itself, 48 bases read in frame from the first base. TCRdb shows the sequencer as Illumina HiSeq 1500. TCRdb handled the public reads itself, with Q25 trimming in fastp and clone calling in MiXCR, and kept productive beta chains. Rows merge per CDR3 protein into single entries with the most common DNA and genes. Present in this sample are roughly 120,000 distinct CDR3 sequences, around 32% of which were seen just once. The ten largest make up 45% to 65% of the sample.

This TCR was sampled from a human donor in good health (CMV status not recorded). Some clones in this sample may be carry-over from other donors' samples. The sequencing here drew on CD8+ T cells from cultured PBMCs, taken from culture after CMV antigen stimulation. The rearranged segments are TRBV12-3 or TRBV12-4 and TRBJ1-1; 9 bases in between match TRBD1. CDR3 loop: CASSLATGGGNTEAFF. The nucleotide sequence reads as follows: TGTGCCAGCAGTTTAGCCACAGGGGGCGGGAACACTGAAGCTTTCTTT.